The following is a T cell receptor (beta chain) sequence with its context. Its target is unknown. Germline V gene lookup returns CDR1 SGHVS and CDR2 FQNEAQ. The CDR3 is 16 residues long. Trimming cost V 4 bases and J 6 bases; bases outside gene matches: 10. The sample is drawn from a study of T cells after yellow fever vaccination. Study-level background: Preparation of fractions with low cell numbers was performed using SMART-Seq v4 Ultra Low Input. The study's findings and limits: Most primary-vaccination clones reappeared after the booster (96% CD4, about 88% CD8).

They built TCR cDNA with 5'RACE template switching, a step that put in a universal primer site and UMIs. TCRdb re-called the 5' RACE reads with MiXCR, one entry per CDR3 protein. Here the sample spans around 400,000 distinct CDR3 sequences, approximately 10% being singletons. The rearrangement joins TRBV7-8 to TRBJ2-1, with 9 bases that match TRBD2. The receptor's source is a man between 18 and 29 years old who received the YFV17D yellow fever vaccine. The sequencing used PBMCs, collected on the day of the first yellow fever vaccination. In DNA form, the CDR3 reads TGTGCCAGCAGCTACTTAGCGGGGGAAGTCAGCAATGAGCAGTTCTTC. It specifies CASSYLAGEVSNEQFF.